Following are 13 T cell receptor beta chains from one sample sequenced in a study of T cells of healthy individuals. TCRdb analysed the 5' RACE reads with MiXCR anew, one entry per CDR3 protein. Of roughly 87,000 distinct CDR3 sequences listed, around 17% were seen once; the top ten hold 6% to 8%. These receptors came from a human donor in good health.

The chain is built from TRBV18 and TRBJ1-1; D unclear. CDR1 is KGHSH, CDR2 LQKENI, per germline. The CDR3 is made up of 14 amino acids. The V end was cut by 3 bases, the J end by 3 bases, with 11 bases between. The CDR3 reads CASSPRRGYTEAFF. Here the CDR3 DNA reads TGTGCCAGCTCACCCCGACGCGGTTACACTGAAGCTTTCTTT.

The sample holds many counts of this clonotype. This chain uses TRBV28 with TRBJ1-6; no definite D call. The length of the CDR3 is 15 residues. The V end lost 8 bases, the J end lost 7 bases, and 18 bases lay between the germline ends. The germline V gene has CDR1 MDHEN and CDR2 SYDVKM. Here the CDR3 DNA reads TGTGCCAGCCTTATATCTCGGGGTGTGAATTCACCCCTCCACTTT. Its translation: CASLISRGVNSPLHF. The full variable domain, rest sourced from reference TRBV28 and TRBJ1-6, is DVKVTQSSRYLVKRTGEKVFLECVQDMDHENMFWYRQDPGLGLRLIYFSYDVKMKEKGDIPEGYSVSREKKERFSLILESASTNQTSMYLCASLISRGVNSPLHFGNGTRLTVT.

This clonotype has ten or more counts. The genes are TRBV18 and TRBJ1-1; no clear D gene. Germline assignment: CDR1 KGHSH and CDR2 LQKENI. The germline V and J ends were trimmed by 6 bases and 4 bases, with 15 bases remaining between them. The CDR3 is 14 amino acids. DNA of the CDR3: TGTGCCAGCTCTCTCGAGCAGGCGGGCACTGAAGCTTTCTTT. Its translation is CASSLEQAGTEAFF.

This clonotype occurred a few times. One end of the junction fails to match germline, which may point to a read error. This chain joins TRBV20-1 and TRBJ1-4; D possibly corresponds to TRBD1 (6 bases). CDR3 size: 18 residues. From germline, CDR1 is DFQATT and CDR2 SNEGSKA (reference sequence). CDR3 nucleotides: TGCAGTGTTAGAGGTCTGGGACAACAAAGTGCAACTAATGAAAAACTGTTTTTT. Encoded protein: CSVRGLGQQSATNEKLFF.

This clonotype has at least ten counts. The chain uses TRBV21-1 and TRBJ2-7; TRBD2, the table's D call, lacks a check against the DNA. TRBV21-1 is labeled a pseudogene. This CDR3 spans 17 amino acids. DNA for the CDR3: TGTGCCAGCAGCAAAAAATCCACAGGGACGGGAGGTTACGAGCAGTACTTC. It is translated as CASSKKSTGTGGYEQYF.

At least ten counts were recorded for this clonotype. V is TRBV20-1 and J is TRBJ2-7; 10 nucleotides line up with TRBD2. The CDR3 has 15 residues. Trimming took 6 bases from V and 2 from J; bases not matched to a gene: 10. Germline CDR1 reads DFQATT; CDR2 reads SNEGSKA (reference sequence). Here the CDR3 DNA reads TGCAGTGCACAAGACCTACTAGCGGGAACCTACGAGCAGTACTTC. Translated, it gives CSAQDLLAGTYEQYF.

The CDR3, as DNA: TGCAGTGCTAGAGTAGGTGGGGGGGGACGTAGCAATCAGCCCCAGCATTTT. As protein: CSARVGGGGRSNQPQHF. The chain links TRBV20-1 to TRBJ1-5; tentative D call: TRBD1 (5 bases). The germline V and J ends were trimmed by 1 base and 0 bases, with 16 bases remaining between them. CDR1 and CDR2 (germline): DFQATT, SNEGSKA (reference sequence). The CDR3 sequence is 17 residues long.

This clonotype was seen at least ten times. The chain is built from TRBV29-1 and TRBJ1-1; D gene unclear. The V end lost 4 bases, the J end lost 0 bases, and 15 bases lay between the germline ends. The CDR3 is 15 amino acids. Germline V gene data show CDR1 as SQVTM and CDR2 as ANQGSEA. The CDR3 reads CSVAPGWAMNTEAFF. The CDR3 DNA is TGCAGCGTTGCCCCGGGATGGGCCATGAACACTGAAGCTTTCTTT.

The table lists this clonotype with a few counts. This chain uses TRBV20-1 with TRBJ2-1, with 8 bases that match TRBD2. The CDR3 totals 16 residues. CDR1 and CDR2 from the germline V gene are DFQATT and SNEGSKA (reference sequence). The V and J ends lost 3 bases and 9 bases, in that order; junction bases with no gene match: 16. CDR3 residues: CSASMGPAGEQGEQFF. The DNA of the CDR3 is TGCAGTGCTAGTATGGGTCCAGCGGGGGAACAGGGTGAGCAGTTCTTC.

The chain links TRBV4-3 to TRBJ2-7; TRBD2 is a possible D gene (6 bases). The ends were cut back, 2 bases at V and 1 base at J, with 15 bases in the middle. Germline loops: CDR1 LGHNA, CDR2 YSLEER. This CDR3 comprises 16 residues. The CDR3 sequence is CASSQFPLGGSYEQYF. CDR3 nucleotide sequence: TGCGCCAGCAGCCAATTTCCTTTGGGGGGATCCTACGAGCAGTACTTC.

The V gene is TRBV6-5, the J gene TRBJ2-1, with 7 bases that match TRBD2. Germline CDR1 MNHEY, CDR2 SVGAGI. The CDR3 has 13 amino acids. V shed 6 bases and J 2 bases; nucleotides not matched to a gene: 1. In DNA form, the CDR3 reads TGTGCCAGCAGAAGCGGGGCCTACAATGAGCAGTTCTTC. Protein product: CASRSGAYNEQFF.

The V gene is TRBV27, the J gene TRBJ2-5, with TRBD1 matching 9 bases. CDR1 MNHEY and CDR2 SMNVEV come from the germline V gene (reference sequence). The CDR3 is made up of 15 amino acids. V dropped 6 bases and J dropped 5; count of bases not matched to a gene: 10. CDR3 coding DNA: TGTGCCAGCAGCCAACGACAGGGGGGTTTTGAGACCCAGTACTTC. It codes for CASSQRQGGFETQYF.

This chain links TRBV6-5 with TRBJ2-2; D perhaps matches TRBD2 (6 bases). The CDR3 loop spans 14 amino acids. Germline CDR1 and CDR2: MNHEY and SVGAGI. Trimming cost V 2 bases and J 3 bases, with 7 bases left between them. CDR3 sequence: CASSYGGYTGELFF. Written as DNA, the CDR3 is TGTGCCAGCAGTTACGGGGGGTACACCGGGGAGCTGTTTTTT.